These T cell receptor beta chains were read from a single sample in a study of blood T cell repertoires in COVID-19. Clones were sequenced by immunoSEQ multiplex PCR, and TCRdb holds only the in-frame ones, with some missing. This sample carries some 490,000 clones, about 88% of them seen once, and the ten largest clones take 8.3%. Material for sequencing was PBMCs or T cells enriched from blood (not recorded which). These receptors originate from a woman in her sixties or seventies who had recovered from COVID-19. The CDR3 runs from the conserved cysteine through the conserved F or W. Fields, in order: V gene, CDR3 length, J gene, CDR3 protein.

V: TRBV7-6
length: 15
J: TRBJ2-7
CDR3: CASSLGARDSSEQYF

V: TRBV7-8
length: 15
J: TRBJ2-2
CDR3: CASSWDRSNTGELFF

V: TRBV3-1/TRBV3-2
length: 14
J: TRBJ1-1
CDR3: CASSQDPPRRGAFF

V: TRBV5-1
length: 15
J: TRBJ2-1
CDR3: CASSLEGLAGREQFF

V: TRBV10-3
length: 15
J: TRBJ2-2
CDR3: CAISVSGQIPGELFF

V: TRBV7-9
length: 12
J: TRBJ1-2
CDR3: CASSLASGGYTF

V: TRBV19
length: 15
J: TRBJ1-5
CDR3: CASSIGGQGYQPQHF

V: TRBV19
length: 16
J: TRBJ1-5
CDR3: CASSLCLEGGCQPQHF

V: TRBV5-4
length: 14
J: TRBJ1-5
CDR3: CASSLAGGNQPQHF

V: TRBV6-4
length: 15
J: TRBJ1-1
CDR3: CASSGTPTGITEAFF

V: TRBV19
length: 14
J: TRBJ1-1
CDR3: CASSAVRMNTEAFF

V: TRBV2
length: 14
J: TRBJ1-2
CDR3: CASRSTGEDYGYTF

V: TRBV18
length: 13
J: TRBJ2-2
CDR3: CASSADSPGELFF

V: TRBV5-6
length: 14
J: TRBJ2-2
CDR3: CASSLRWGPGELFF

V: TRBV24-1
length: 18
J: TRBJ2-6
CDR3: CATSDQGQGLSGANVLTF

V: TRBV9
length: 14
J: TRBJ1-5
CDR3: CASSVGADNQPQHF

V: TRBV24-1
length: 15
J: TRBJ1-5
CDR3: CATSDSQGPNQPQHF

V: TRBV11-2
length: 15
J: TRBJ2-3
CDR3: CASSLRLAGVFTQYF

V: TRBV6-5
length: 14
J: TRBJ1-3
CDR3: CASSPGSHGNTIYF

V: TRBV30
length: 14
J: TRBJ2-2
CDR3: CAWNFKRNTGELFF

V: TRBV9
length: 16
J: TRBJ2-5
CDR3: CASSVLSEGAGETQYF

V: TRBV5-5
length: 12
J: TRBJ1-3
CDR3: CASSFPGNTIYF

V: TRBV18
length: 15
J: TRBJ1-2
CDR3: CASSPSGQGSYGYTF

V: TRBV7-9
length: 16
J: TRBJ2-7
CDR3: CASSPNSGGHPYEQYF

V: TRBV6-5
length: 15
J: TRBJ2-3
CDR3: CASRNQGHSTDTQYF

V: TRBV6-4
length: 15
J: TRBJ1-1
CDR3: CASSRRTGGNTEAFF

V: TRBV3-1/TRBV3-2
length: 16
J: TRBJ2-5
CDR3: CASSLRTSGIRETQYF

V: TRBV20-1
length: 15
J: TRBJ1-3
CDR3: CSASTPGSTGNTIYF

V: TRBV19
length: 17
J: TRBJ1-4
CDR3: CASSIIQGGTTNEKLFF

V: TRBV27
length: 16
J: TRBJ2-2
CDR3: CASLPRGRGYTGELFF

V: TRBV18
length: 16
J: TRBJ1-6
CDR3: CASSPGQSSYNSPLHF

V: TRBV15
length: 11
J: TRBJ1-2
CDR3: CATSTGYGYTF

V: TRBV19
length: 13
J: TRBJ1-2
CDR3: CASSLGGWYGYTF